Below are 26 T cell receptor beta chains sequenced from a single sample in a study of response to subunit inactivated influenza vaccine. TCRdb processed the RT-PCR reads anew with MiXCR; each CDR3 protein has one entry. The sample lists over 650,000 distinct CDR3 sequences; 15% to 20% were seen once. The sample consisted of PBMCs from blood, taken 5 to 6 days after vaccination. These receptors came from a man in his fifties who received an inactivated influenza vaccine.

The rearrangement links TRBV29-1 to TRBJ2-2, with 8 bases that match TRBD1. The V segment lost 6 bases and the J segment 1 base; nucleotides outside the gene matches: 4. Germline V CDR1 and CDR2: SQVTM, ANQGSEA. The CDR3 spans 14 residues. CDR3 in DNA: TGCAGCGTCTGGACAGGGCTGAACACCGGGGAGCTGTTTTTT. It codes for CSVWTGLNTGELFF.

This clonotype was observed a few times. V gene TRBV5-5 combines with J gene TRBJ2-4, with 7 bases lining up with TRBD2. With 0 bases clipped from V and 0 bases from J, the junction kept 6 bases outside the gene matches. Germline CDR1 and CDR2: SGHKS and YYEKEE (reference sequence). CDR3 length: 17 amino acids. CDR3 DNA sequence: TGTGCCAGCAGCTTGGGACTAGCCGTGATAGCCAAAAACATTCAGTACTTC. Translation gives CASSLGLAVIAKNIQYF.

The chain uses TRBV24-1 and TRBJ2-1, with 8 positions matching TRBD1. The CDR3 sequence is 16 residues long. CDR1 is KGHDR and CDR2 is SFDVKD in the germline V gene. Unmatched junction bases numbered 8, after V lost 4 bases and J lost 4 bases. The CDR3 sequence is CATSDGQGKGYNEQFF. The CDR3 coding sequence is TGTGCCACCAGTGACGGACAGGGAAAGGGGTACAATGAGCAGTTCTTC.

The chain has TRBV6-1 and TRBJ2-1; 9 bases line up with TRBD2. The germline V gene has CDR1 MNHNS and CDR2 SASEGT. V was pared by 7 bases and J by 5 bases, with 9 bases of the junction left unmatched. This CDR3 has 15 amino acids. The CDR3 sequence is CASTVGGRANNEQFF. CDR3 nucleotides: TGTGCCAGCACGGTGGGCGGGAGGGCCAACAATGAGCAGTTCTTC.

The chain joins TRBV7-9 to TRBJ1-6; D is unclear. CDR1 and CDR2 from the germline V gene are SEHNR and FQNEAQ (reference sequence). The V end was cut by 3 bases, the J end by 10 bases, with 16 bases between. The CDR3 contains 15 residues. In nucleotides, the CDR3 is TGTGCCAGCAGCTTGAAGGCGAAGGACGGGTCACCCCTCCACTTT. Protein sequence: CASSLKAKDGSPLHF.

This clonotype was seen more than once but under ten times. CDR3 sequence reads: CSARPFLLAGVRNEQFF. CDR3 nucleotide sequence: TGCAGTGCTAGGCCCTTTCTACTAGCGGGAGTACGTAATGAGCAGTTCTTC. The chain links TRBV20-1 to TRBJ2-1; 11 nucleotides agree with TRBD2. The CDR3 is 17 residues long. V lost 3 bases and J lost 7; bases outside the gene matches: 14. The germline gives CDR1 DFQATT, CDR2 SNEGSKA (reference sequence).

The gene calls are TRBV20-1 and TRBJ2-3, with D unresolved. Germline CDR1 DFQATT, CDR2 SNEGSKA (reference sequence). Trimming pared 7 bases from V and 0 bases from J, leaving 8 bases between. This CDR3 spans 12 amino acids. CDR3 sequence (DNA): TGCAGTGAGGGAAGTAGCACAGATACGCAGTATTTT. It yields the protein CSEGSSTDTQYF.

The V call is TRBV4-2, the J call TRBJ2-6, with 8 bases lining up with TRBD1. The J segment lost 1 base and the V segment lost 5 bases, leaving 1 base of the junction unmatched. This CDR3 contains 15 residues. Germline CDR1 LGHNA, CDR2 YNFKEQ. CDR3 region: CASSRTGSGANVLTF. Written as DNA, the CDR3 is TGTGCCAGCAGCAGGACAGGGTCTGGGGCCAACGTCCTGACTTTC.

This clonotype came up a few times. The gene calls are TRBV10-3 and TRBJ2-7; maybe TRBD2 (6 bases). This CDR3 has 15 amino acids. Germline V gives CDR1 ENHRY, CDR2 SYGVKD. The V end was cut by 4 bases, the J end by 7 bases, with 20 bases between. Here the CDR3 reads CAISATSGTPVEQYF. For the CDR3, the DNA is TGTGCCATCAGTGCAACATCCGGGACTCCGGTTGAGCAGTACTTC.

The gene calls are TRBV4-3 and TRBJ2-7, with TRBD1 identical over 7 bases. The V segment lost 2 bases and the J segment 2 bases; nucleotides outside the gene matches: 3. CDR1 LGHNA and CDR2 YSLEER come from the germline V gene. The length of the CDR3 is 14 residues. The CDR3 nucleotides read TGCGCCAGCAGCCAACAGACAGGGCCCTACGAGCAGTACTTC. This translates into CASSQQTGPYEQYF.

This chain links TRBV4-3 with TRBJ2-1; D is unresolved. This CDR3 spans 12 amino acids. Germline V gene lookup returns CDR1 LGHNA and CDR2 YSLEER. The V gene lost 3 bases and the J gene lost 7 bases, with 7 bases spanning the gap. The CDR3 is CASSHIMNEQFF. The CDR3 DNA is TGCGCCAGCAGCCATATAATGAATGAGCAGTTCTTC.

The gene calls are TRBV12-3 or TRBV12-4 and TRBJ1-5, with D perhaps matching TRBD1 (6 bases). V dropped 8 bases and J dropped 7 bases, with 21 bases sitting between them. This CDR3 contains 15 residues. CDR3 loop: CASRFERGARQPQHF. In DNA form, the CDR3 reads TGTGCCAGCCGCTTCGAGCGGGGGGCGCGGCAGCCCCAGCATTTT.

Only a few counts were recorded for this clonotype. This chain's CDR3 is CASSYSREGNDYGYTF. The CDR3 nucleotides are TGTGCCAGCAGTTACTCTAGAGAGGGCAACGACTATGGCTACACCTTC. The chain combines TRBV6-2 or TRBV6-3 with TRBJ1-2; no definite D call. Deletions cut 0 bases from V and 3 bases from J, with 14 bases between. CDR1 is MNHEY, CDR2 SVGEGT, per germline. This CDR3 has 16 amino acids.

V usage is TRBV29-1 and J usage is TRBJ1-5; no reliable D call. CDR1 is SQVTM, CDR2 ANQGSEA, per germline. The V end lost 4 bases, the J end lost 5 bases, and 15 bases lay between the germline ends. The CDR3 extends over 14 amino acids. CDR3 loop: CSVGNGPGDQPQHF. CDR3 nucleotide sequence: TGCAGCGTTGGAAACGGCCCGGGAGATCAGCCCCAGCATTTT.

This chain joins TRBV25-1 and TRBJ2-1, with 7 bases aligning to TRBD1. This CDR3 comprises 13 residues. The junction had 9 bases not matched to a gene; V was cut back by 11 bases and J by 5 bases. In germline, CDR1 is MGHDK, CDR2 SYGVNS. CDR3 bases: TGTGCCTCCGGACAGGTAGGGAACAATGAGCAGTTCTTC. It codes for CASGQVGNNEQFF.

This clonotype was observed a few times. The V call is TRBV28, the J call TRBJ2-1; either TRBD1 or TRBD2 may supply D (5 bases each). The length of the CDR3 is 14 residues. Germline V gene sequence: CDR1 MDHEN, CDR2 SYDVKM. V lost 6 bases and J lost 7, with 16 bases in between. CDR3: CASSLQVWGNEQFF. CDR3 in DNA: TGTGCCAGCAGCCTCCAAGTTTGGGGGAATGAGCAGTTCTTC.

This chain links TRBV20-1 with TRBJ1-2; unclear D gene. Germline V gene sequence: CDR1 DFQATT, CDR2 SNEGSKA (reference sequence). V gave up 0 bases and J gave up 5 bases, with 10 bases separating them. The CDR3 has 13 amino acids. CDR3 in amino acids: CSARDHASYGYTF. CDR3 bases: TGCAGTGCTAGAGATCACGCCAGTTATGGCTACACCTTC.

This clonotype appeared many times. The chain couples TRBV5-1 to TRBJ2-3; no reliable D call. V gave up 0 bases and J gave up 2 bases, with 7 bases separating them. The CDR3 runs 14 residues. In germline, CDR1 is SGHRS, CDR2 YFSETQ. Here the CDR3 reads CASSLEVYTDTQYF. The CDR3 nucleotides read TGCGCCAGCAGCTTGGAGGTCTACACAGATACGCAGTATTTT. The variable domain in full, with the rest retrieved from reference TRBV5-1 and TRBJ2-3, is KAGVTQTPRYLIKTRGQQVTLSCSPISGHRSVSWYQQTPGQGLQFLFEYFSETQRNKGNFPGRFSGRQFSNSRSEMNVSTLELGDSALYLCASSLEVYTDTQYFGPGTRLTVL.

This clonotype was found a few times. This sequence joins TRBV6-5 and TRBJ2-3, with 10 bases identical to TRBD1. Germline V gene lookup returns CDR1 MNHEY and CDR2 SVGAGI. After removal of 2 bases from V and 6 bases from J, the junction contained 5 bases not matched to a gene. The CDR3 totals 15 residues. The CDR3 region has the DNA TGTGCCAGCAGTTACGGGACAGGGGTGGTGGATACGCAGTATTTT. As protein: CASSYGTGVVDTQYF.

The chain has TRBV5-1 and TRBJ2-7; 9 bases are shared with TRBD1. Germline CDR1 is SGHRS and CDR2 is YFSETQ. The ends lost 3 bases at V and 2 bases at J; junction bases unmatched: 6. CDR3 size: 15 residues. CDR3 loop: CASSSFRQGAYEQYF. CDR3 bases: TGCGCCAGCAGCTCCTTCCGACAGGGGGCCTACGAGCAGTACTTC.

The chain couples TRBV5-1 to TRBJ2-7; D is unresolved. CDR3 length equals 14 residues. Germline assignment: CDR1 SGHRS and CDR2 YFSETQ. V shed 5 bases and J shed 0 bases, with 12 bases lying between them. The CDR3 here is CASRGGRSSYEQYF. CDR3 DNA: TGCGCCAGCAGAGGCGGAAGGAGCTCCTACGAGCAGTACTTC.

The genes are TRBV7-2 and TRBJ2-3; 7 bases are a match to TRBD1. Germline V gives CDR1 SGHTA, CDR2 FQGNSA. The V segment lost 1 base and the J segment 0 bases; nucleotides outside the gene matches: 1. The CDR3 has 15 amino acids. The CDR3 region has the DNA TGTGCCAGCAGCTTAGAGGGGGCGAGCACAGATACGCAGTATTTT. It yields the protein CASSLEGASTDTQYF.

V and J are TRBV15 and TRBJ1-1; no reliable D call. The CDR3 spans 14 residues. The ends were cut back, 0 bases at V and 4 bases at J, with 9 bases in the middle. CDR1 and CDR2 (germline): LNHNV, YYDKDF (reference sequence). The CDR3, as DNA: TGTGCCACCAGCAGAGATGAACAGCCCACTGAAGCTTTCTTT. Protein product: CATSRDEQPTEAFF.

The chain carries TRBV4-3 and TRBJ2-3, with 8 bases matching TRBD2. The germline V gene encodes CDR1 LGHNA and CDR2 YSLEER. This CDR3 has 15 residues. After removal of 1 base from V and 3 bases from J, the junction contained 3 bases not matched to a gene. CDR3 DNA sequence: TGCGCCAGCAGCCAAGGACTAGCGTTGACAGATACGCAGTATTTT. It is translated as CASSQGLALTDTQYF.

The chain's CDR3 is CASSQRQSRNNSPLHF. CDR3 DNA sequence: TGTGCCAGCAGCCAGAGACAGAGCAGAAATAATTCACCCCTCCACTTT. The J gene is TRBJ1-6, the V gene TRBV7-2; tentative D call: TRBD1 (5 bases). From germline, CDR1 is SGHTA and CDR2 FQGNSA. This CDR3 region has 16 residues. V was clipped by 5 bases and J by 5 bases, with 16 bases between them.

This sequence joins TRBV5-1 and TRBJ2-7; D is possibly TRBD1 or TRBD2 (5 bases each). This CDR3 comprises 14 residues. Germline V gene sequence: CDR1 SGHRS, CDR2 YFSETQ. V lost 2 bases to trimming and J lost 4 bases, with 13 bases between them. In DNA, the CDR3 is TGCGCCAGCAGCTTCCGGGACCAAGCTTACGAGCAGTACTTC. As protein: CASSFRDQAYEQYF.